A selection of T cell receptor beta chains follows, all from one sample in a study of breast tumors, draining lymph nodes, adjacent tissues. TCRdb re-called the multiplex PCR reads with MiXCR, one entry per CDR3 protein. The sample lists about 270,000 distinct CDR3 sequences; under 35% were seen once. Sequencing was carried out using axillary lymph node tissue. These receptors all come from a female donor with breast cancer. Some clones in this sample may be carry-over from other donors' samples. Each CDR3 is given with its conserved first and last residue. The D gene is left open where the match is weak. Only part of the rows carry a size: once, few, many, or a class if the clone is expanded.

D gene,J gene,clone size,V gene,CDR3 protein,CDR3 DNA
NA,TRBJ1-4,many,TRBV5-8,CASGEQRGEKLFF,TGTGCCAGCGGGGAGCAGAGGGGGGAAAAACTGTTTTTT
NA,TRBJ2-1,many,TRBV12-3/TRBV12-4,CASSLQLAYNEQFF,TGTGCCAGCAGTTTACAACTAGCCTACAATGAGCAGTTCTTC
TRBD2,TRBJ2-1,many,TRBV6-6,CASSFRLAGNNEQFF,TGTGCCAGCAGTTTCCGACTAGCGGGTAACAATGAGCAGTTCTTC
NA,TRBJ2-3,NA,TRBV15,CATSRDRGPSTDTQYF,TGTGCCACCAGCAGAGACCGGGGCCCTAGCACAGATACGCAGTATTTT
NA,TRBJ2-5,many,TRBV7-9,CASNNRDSWETQYF,TGTGCCAGCAACAACAGGGACTCTTGGGAGACCCAGTACTTC
TRBD1,TRBJ1-1,few,TRBV4-1,CASSQERQGVGRNTEAFF,TGCGCCAGCAGCCAAGAAAGACAGGGGGTGGGGAGGAACACTGAAGCTTTCTTT
NA,TRBJ2-7,many,TRBV12-3/TRBV12-4,CASSLVRDSHLYEQYF,TGTGCCAGCAGTTTAGTCCGGGACTCGCACCTCTACGAGCAGTACTTC
NA,TRBJ2-1,few,TRBV30,CAWSVTRKNEQFF,TGTGCCTGGAGTGTTACTAGAAAGAATGAGCAGTTCTTC
NA,TRBJ1-6,many,TRBV10-1,CASSGGAPGSSYNSPLHF,TGCGCCAGCAGTGGAGGGGCTCCCGGGAGCTCCTATAATTCACCCCTCCACTTT
NA,TRBJ1-2,few,TRBV5-8,CASSRDGAGGYTF,TGTGCCAGCAGCCGTGACGGAGCTGGTGGCTACACCTTC
NA,TRBJ2-5,NA,TRBV28,CASSLYLYNTWGETQYF,TGTGCCAGCAGTTTATACCTCTACAACACCTGGGGGGAGACCCAGTACTTC
NA,TRBJ2-7,NA,TRBV6-5,CASSHGGVDSSYEQYF,TGTGCCAGCAGTCACGGGGGCGTAGACAGCTCCTACGAGCAGTACTTC
TRBD2,TRBJ2-1,many,TRBV5-1,CASRGGRADNEQFF,TGCGCCAGCAGAGGAGGGAGGGCAGACAATGAGCAGTTCTTC
TRBD2,TRBJ2-3,NA,TRBV24-1,CATSEFRDSAGADTQYF,TGTGCCACCAGTGAGTTTCGCGACTCAGCGGGAGCAGATACGCAGTATTTT
NA,TRBJ2-2,NA,TRBV7-9,CASSSMGTGELFF,TGTGCCAGCAGCTCCATGGGCACCGGGGAGCTGTTTTTT
NA,TRBJ2-5,NA,TRBV11-2,CASSPSKGPQETQYF,TGTGCCAGCAGCCCTTCGAAAGGCCCACAAGAGACCCAGTACTTC
NA,TRBJ2-1,many,TRBV11-2,CASSLSGSSGYNEQFF,TGTGCCAGCAGCTTATCCGGGAGCTCCGGATACAATGAGCAGTTCTTC
NA,TRBJ2-7,many,TRBV9,CASSVVGRGEQYF,TGTGCCAGCAGCGTAGTTGGGAGGGGGGAGCAGTACTTC
NA,TRBJ1-6,many,TRBV5-8,CASARGSSYNSPLHF,TGTGCCAGCGCACGGGGGAGCTCCTATAATTCACCCCTCCACTTT
TRBD2,TRBJ2-7,many,TRBV7-2,CASSPRTRVISYEQYF,TGTGCCAGCAGCCCCAGGACTAGGGTGATATCCTACGAGCAGTACTTC
NA,TRBJ2-3,many,TRBV20-1,CSARVPGTDTQYF,TGCAGTGCTAGAGTTCCGGGCACAGATACGCAGTATTTT
NA,TRBJ1-2,NA,TRBV28,CASRDSGASYGYTF,TGTGCCAGCAGGGACAGTGGAGCATCTTATGGCTACACCTTC
TRBD2,TRBJ2-1,NA,TRBV29-1,CSVEGASGRRERNEQFF,TGCAGCGTTGAAGGGGCTAGCGGGAGAAGGGAGCGCAATGAGCAGTTCTTC
TRBD1,TRBJ1-3,NA,TRBV12-3/TRBV12-4,CASSHQTGGRRFESGNTIYF,TGTGCCAGCAGTCACCAAACAGGGGGCAGGAGGTTCGAGTCTGGAAACACCATATATTTT
NA,TRBJ2-7,once,TRBV6-2/TRBV6-3,CASGYSEGLRLPYEQYF,TGTGCCAGCGGTTACTCCGAGGGACTCCGGTTGCCCTACGAGCAGTACTTC
NA,TRBJ1-3,many,TRBV5-1,CASSLDGNGEGNTIYF,TGCGCCAGCAGCTTGGATGGGAACGGGGAAGGAAACACCATATATTTT
NA,TRBJ1-4,NA,TRBV30,CAWSVGDRIPNEKLFF,TGTGCCTGGAGTGTGGGCGACAGGATTCCTAATGAAAAACTGTTTTTT
TRBD1,TRBJ1-2,NA,TRBV29-1,CSPGTGHGYTF,TGCAGCCCCGGGACAGGGCATGGCTACACCTTC
NA,TRBJ1-2,NA,TRBV28,CASKTGLDYGYTF,TGTGCCAGCAAAACGGGACTGGACTATGGCTACACCTTC
NA,TRBJ2-7,NA,TRBV6-2/TRBV6-3,CASSHSSVEQYF,TGTGCCAGCAGTCACTCGAGTGTCGAGCAGTACTTC
TRBD1,TRBJ1-3,many,TRBV7-2,CASSLWVGGQTGNPIYF,TGTGCCAGCAGCTTATGGGTAGGGGGACAGACTGGAAACCCCATATATTTT
NA,TRBJ2-1,many,TRBV29-1,CSVGQYNEQFF,TGCAGCGTTGGACAGTACAATGAGCAGTTCTTC
NA,TRBJ2-7,many,TRBV20-1,CSAARTDPPYEQYF,TGCAGTGCTGCTAGGACAGATCCCCCCTACGAGCAGTACTTC
NA,TRBJ2-5,many,TRBV9,CASSVAPDARETQYF,TGTGCCAGCAGCGTAGCTCCGGACGCTAGGGAGACCCAGTACTTC
NA,TRBJ1-2,many,TRBV6-1,CASCHDRRDGYTF,TGTGCCAGCTGCCACGACCGGAGGGATGGCTACACCTTC
NA,TRBJ1-2,many,TRBV10-2,CASRDSGGYTF,TGCGCCAGCAGGGACAGCGGTGGCTACACCTTC
TRBD1,TRBJ1-1,NA,TRBV11-3,CASSLEGQQNTEAFF,TGTGCCAGCAGCTTAGAGGGACAGCAGAACACTGAAGCTTTCTTT
NA,TRBJ2-2,many,TRBV11-3,CASSFGRLNTGELFF,TGTGCCAGCAGCTTCGGGAGACTCAACACCGGGGAGCTGTTTTTT
NA,TRBJ1-4,many,TRBV11-2,CASSLPEDGASNEKLFF,TGTGCCAGCAGCTTACCCGAGGATGGGGCTTCAAATGAAAAACTGTTTTTT
TRBD2,TRBJ2-3,many,TRBV20-1,CSAPQTVSSSGRAERPLHTQYF,TGCAGTGCTCCCCAGACAGTCTCCTCTAGCGGGAGGGCCGAGAGACCGCTTCATACGCAGTATTTT
NA,TRBJ2-7,NA,TRBV6-1,CASSEALGLGEQYF,TGTGCCAGCAGTGAAGCGCTTGGGCTGGGAGAGCAGTACTTC
TRBD1,TRBJ1-1,few,TRBV20-1,CSAPGQLGTEAFF,TGCAGTGCCCCGGGACAGTTGGGCACTGAAGCTTTCTTT
NA,TRBJ1-2,many,TRBV12-3/TRBV12-4,CASSLSRGGYTF,TGTGCCAGCAGTTTGTCCCGTGGTGGCTACACCTTC
NA,TRBJ2-1,many,TRBV11-3,CASSPGKRNNEQFF,TGTGCCAGCTCCCCGGGAAAACGAAACAATGAGCAGTTCTTC